The 16 T cell receptor beta chains below were found in one sample sequenced in a study of blood T cells in healthy people across ages. The use of a sample-barcoded 5' primer and a J-beta primer mix characterized a second PCR of roughly 6 to 11 cycles. A single record per CDR3 protein comes from TCRdb applying MiXCR to the 5' RACE reads. This table has some 1.5 million distinct CDR3 sequences, 28% appearing once. The sample taken for sequencing was blood. All receptors derive from a woman in her thirties in good health.

As regards this clonotype: The germline gene is not matched at one end of the junction; a read error may be the cause. CDR3 bases: TGTGCCACCGGGACAGGGTTAGCAGATGCGCAGTATTTT. This encodes CATGTGLADAQYF. The chain links TRBV12-3 or TRBV12-4 to TRBJ2-3; 9 bases fit TRBD1. This CDR3 is built from 13 residues.

V gene TRBV10-3 combines with J gene TRBJ1-2, with unresolved D. CDR3 length equals 11 residues. The V end was cut by 4 bases, the J end by 8 bases, with 8 bases between. CDR1 ENHRY and CDR2 SYGVKD come from the germline V gene. CDR3 in DNA: TGTGCCATCAGTGGGGGTAGCGGCTACACCTTC. It translates to CAISGGSGYTF.

This clonotype was seen repeatedly, ten times or more. This CDR3 reads CASSYRTSGLGNEQFF. The CDR3 DNA is TGTGCCAGCAGCTACCGGACTAGCGGGCTGGGGAATGAGCAGTTCTTC. The chain combines TRBV5-6 with TRBJ2-1; TRBD2 agrees at 11 bases. V lost 3 bases and J lost 7; bases outside the gene matches: 9. CDR1 is SGHDT, CDR2 YYEEEE, per germline. This CDR3 comprises 16 residues. Together with reference TRBV5-6 and TRBJ2-1, the CDR3 gives the full variable domain: DAGVTQSPTHLIKTRGQQVTLRCSPKSGHDTVSWYQQALGQGPQFIFQYYEEEERQRGNFPDRFSGHQFPNYSSELNVNALLLGDSALYLCASSYRTSGLGNEQFFGPGTRLTVL.

The CDR3 spells CASRGGAHSTDTQYF. CDR3 in DNA: TGTGCCAGCAGGGGTGGAGCGCACAGCACAGATACGCAGTATTTT. The V gene is TRBV2, the J gene TRBJ2-3; D remains unclear. Germline assignment: CDR1 SNHLY and CDR2 FYNNEI. This CDR3 has 15 amino acids. The ends were cut back, 6 bases at V and 0 bases at J, with 13 bases in the middle. The full variable domain, completed using reference TRBV2 and TRBJ2-3, is EPEVTQTPSHQVTQMGQEVILRCVPISNHLYFYWYRQILGQKVEFLVSFYNNEISEKSEIFDDQFSVERPDGSNFTLKIRSTKLEDSAMYFCASRGGAHSTDTQYFGPGTRLTVL.

The V gene is TRBV28, the J gene TRBJ2-7; the D call may be TRBD1 or TRBD2 (5 bases each). The CDR3 has 17 amino acids. Trimming took 4 bases from V and 12 from J, leaving 31 bases between them. Germline loops: CDR1 MDHEN, CDR2 SYDVKM. The CDR3 is CASSSSPGTTVQETRYF. CDR3 DNA: TGTGCCAGCAGTTCCTCCCCCGGGACGACCGTTCAAGAGACCCGGTACTTC.

This clonotype has more than one count but fewer than ten. The chain recombines TRBV7-9 with TRBJ1-2; a weak D match, TRBD1 (5 bases). Germline CDR1 and CDR2: SEHNR and FQNEAQ (reference sequence). Trimming left V 0 bases short and J 4 bases short, with 12 bases between. The CDR3 is 15 amino acids. CDR3 sequence (DNA): TGTGCCAGCAGCTTAGCGGGACGGATGATCTATGGCTACACCTTC. Its translation is CASSLAGRMIYGYTF.

This clonotype was counted between two and nine times. The chain is built from TRBV6-6 and TRBJ2-7, with 7 nucleotides matching TRBD1. The junction had 13 bases not matched to a gene; V was cut back by 7 bases and J by 7 bases. Germline assignment: CDR1 MNHNY and CDR2 SVGAGI (reference sequence). This CDR3 comprises 14 residues. CDR3 nucleotide sequence: TGTGCCAGCACTTTAGACAGGGTTGGGATTGAGCAGTACTTC. Translation gives CASTLDRVGIEQYF.

This clonotype was observed a handful of times. The rearrangement joins TRBV5-5 to TRBJ2-2; no reliable D call. Germline V gene data show CDR1 as SGHKS and CDR2 as YYEKEE (reference sequence). The CDR3 is 15 amino acids. The V end was cut by 1 base, the J end by 2 bases, with 9 bases between. CDR3 coding DNA: TGTGCCAGCAGCTTGATTTCTACCAACACCGGGGAGCTGTTTTTT. Translating gives CASSLISTNTGELFF.

This clonotype was seen repeatedly, ten times or more. This sequence joins TRBV19 and TRBJ2-7, with 14 nucleotides matching TRBD2. In germline, CDR1 is LNHDA, CDR2 SQIVND (reference sequence). The CDR3 runs to 14 residues. The J segment lost 5 bases and the V segment lost 9 bases, leaving 6 bases of the junction unmatched. For the CDR3, the DNA is TGTGCCAGCAGCCGGGGACTAGCGGGGGACGAGCAGTACTTC. Translation gives CASSRGLAGDEQYF.

The chain links TRBV5-1 to TRBJ2-1, with D possibly TRBD1 on 6 matching bases. CDR1 is SGHRS and CDR2 is YFSETQ in the germline V gene. V was cut by 2 bases and J by 4 bases, with 13 bases left in between. The CDR3 is 15 amino acids. The CDR3 protein is CASSLVGQVYNEQFF. CDR3 in DNA: TGCGCCAGCAGCTTAGTGGGACAAGTGTACAATGAGCAGTTCTTC. Full variable domain (missing parts from reference TRBV5-1 and TRBJ2-1): KAGVTQTPRYLIKTRGQQVTLSCSPISGHRSVSWYQQTPGQGLQFLFEYFSETQRNKGNFPGRFSGRQFSNSRSEMNVSTLELGDSALYLCASSLVGQVYNEQFFGPGTRLTVL.

With respect to this clonotype: This may come from a read error, since a much larger clone is one base off. CDR3 sequence: CASSQLDRYQETQFF. The CDR3 bases are TGTGCCAGCAGCCAGCTAGACAGATACCAAGAGACCCAGTTCTTC. The chain employs TRBV14 and TRBJ2-1, with a weak D call TRBD1 (5 bases). Germline V gives CDR1 SGHDN, CDR2 FVKESK. The CDR3 contains 15 residues. Trimming took 3 bases from V and 13 from J, leaving 22 bases between them.

This clonotype was observed a handful of times. The genes are TRBV28 and TRBJ2-7, with D unclear. Trimming cost V 5 bases and J 0 bases, with 14 bases left between them. The germline CDR1 and CDR2 sequences are MDHEN and SYDVKM. The CDR3 is made up of 15 amino acids. In DNA, the CDR3 is TGTGCCAGCAGTCCCAGTAAGGGTTCCTCCTACGAGCAGTACTTC. Translated, it gives CASSPSKGSSYEQYF.

This chain uses TRBV20-1 with TRBJ2-1; 8 bases align to TRBD2. J gave up 4 bases and V 6 bases, and 11 bases lay outside the gene matches. CDR3 length: 15 residues. Per germline, CDR1 DFQATT and CDR2 SNEGSKA (reference sequence). The CDR3 region is CSATGVAGLYNEQFF. Here the CDR3 DNA reads TGCAGTGCGACCGGGGTAGCGGGACTTTACAATGAGCAGTTCTTC.

This clonotype was observed a handful of times. The chain links TRBV29-1 to TRBJ1-5; the D gene is possibly TRBD1 (5 bases). V lost 5 bases and J 3 bases, leaving 11 bases between the germline ends. Germline V CDR1 and CDR2: SQVTM, ANQGSEA. This CDR3 region has 13 residues. CDR3 sequence: CSVKRGTNQPQHF. The CDR3 coding sequence is TGCAGCGTTAAAAGGGGAACCAATCAGCCCCAGCATTTT.

Many counts were recorded for this clonotype. The chain couples TRBV29-1 to TRBJ1-2, with unresolved D. CDR3 length: 13 amino acids. V lost 6 bases to trimming and J lost 0 bases, with 11 bases between them. Germline CDR1 and CDR2: SQVTM and ANQGSEA. This CDR3 is CSVRDASNYGYTF. In DNA form, the CDR3 reads TGCAGCGTCCGTGACGCATCTAACTATGGCTACACCTTC.

V usage is TRBV12-3 or TRBV12-4 and J usage is TRBJ2-7; tentative D call: TRBD1 (6 bases). The CDR3 has 15 amino acids. V lost 6 bases and J 0 bases, leaving 15 bases between the germline ends. CDR3 residues: CASSIGQTRSYEQYF. CDR3 DNA: TGTGCCAGCAGCATAGGACAGACCCGCTCCTACGAGCAGTACTTC.